This is a list of T cell receptor beta chains from one sample in a study of T-cell reconstitution after alpha-beta-depleted transplantation in children. TCRdb passed the PCR reads through MiXCR, listing each CDR3 protein once. The sample carries a few hundred thousand distinct CDR3 sequences, about 16% recorded once. The source material was PBMCs from the stem cell graft donor, sampled from the stem cell graft. The receptors come from a human donor who donated a stem cell graft to a child with acute lymphoblastic leukemia. The CDR3 runs from the conserved cysteine through the conserved F or W. A D gene is named only where the DNA matches it firmly. Some rows have no size entry. The others give once, few or many, or a class for an expanded clone.

v_gene,d_gene,j_gene,abundance,CDR3nt,CDR3aa
TRBV4-2,TRBD2,TRBJ2-7,.,TGTGCCAGCAGCCAAGATTTGAGCGGGAGTCCCTCCTACGAGCAGTACTTC,CASSQDLSGSPSYEQYF
TRBV19,TRBD1,TRBJ2-7,.,TGTGCCAGTAGTATCTCGGGCCAGGGGGTGAACGAGCAGTACTTC,CASSISGQGVNEQYF
TRBV6-1,TRBD1,TRBJ2-7,.,TGTGCCAGCACCAGGGACAGGACCTACGAGCAGTACTTC,CASTRDRTYEQYF
TRBV10-2,.,TRBJ2-5,.,TGCGCCAGCAGTGAGTCGGGTACGCTAGCGCTCCACGAGACCCAGTACTTC,CASSESGTLALHETQYF
TRBV7-9,TRBD2,TRBJ2-2,few,TGTGCCAGCAGCCCCAGGGTAGCGGGATCCGGGGAGCTGTTTTTT,CASSPRVAGSGELFF
TRBV29-1,.,TRBJ2-5,few,TGCAGCGTTCGCAAGGAGCAAGAGACCCAGTACTTC,CSVRKEQETQYF
TRBV9,.,TRBJ2-1,few,TGTGCCAGCAGTGACTCGAGGGCCCAGGGGTCCTACAATGAGCAGTTCTTC,CASSDSRAQGSYNEQFF
TRBV4-1,.,TRBJ2-1,few,TGCGCCAGCAGCCAAGAAGAGGCCTCAAATGAGCAGTTCTTC,CASSQEEASNEQFF
TRBV19,.,TRBJ2-1,.,TGTGCCAGCGTCGGACGCCCGGGGGTTGAGCAGTTCTTC,CASVGRPGVEQFF
TRBV19,.,TRBJ2-3,.,TGTGCCAGTAGTATAGGTGACGAGCAGTCCACAGATACGCAGTATTTT,CASSIGDEQSTDTQYF
TRBV3-1,.,TRBJ2-7,.,TGTGCCAGCAGCCGTGAAGGCCTCCCTTACGAGCAGTACTTC,CASSREGLPYEQYF
TRBV11-2,TRBD2,TRBJ2-5,few,TGTGCCAGCAGCCCGCGGGGGTTGAGACTAGCGGGAGTATCAAGGGAAGAGACCCAGTACTTC,CASSPRGLRLAGVSREETQYF
TRBV15,.,TRBJ2-3,few,TGTGCCACCAGCAGAGTGGCAGCGACAGATACGCAGTATTTT,CATSRVAATDTQYF
TRBV27,TRBD2,TRBJ2-3,.,TGTGCCAGCAGTTTATGGCCCGTGGCTAGCGGTAGCACAGATACGCAGTATTTT,CASSLWPVASGSTDTQYF
TRBV4-1,TRBD2,TRBJ2-7,.,TGCGCCAGCAGCCAGGTAGCGGGAGTAATTTACGAGCAGTACTTC,CASSQVAGVIYEQYF
TRBV27,TRBD2,TRBJ2-4,few,TGTGCCAGCAGTTTAAGCGGGGGTGTTAACATTCAGTACTTC,CASSLSGGVNIQYF
TRBV4-1,.,TRBJ2-3,.,TGCGCCAGCAGCCCATTCTTTACCACAGGAGTCACAGATACGCAGTATTTT,CASSPFFTTGVTDTQYF
TRBV29-1,.,TRBJ2-6,few,TGCAGCGTCCTATCTAGATCTGGGGCCAACGTCCTGACTTTC,CSVLSRSGANVLTF
TRBV19,.,TRBJ2-3,.,TGTGCCAGTAGTATAGCGGGACACACAGATACGCAGTATTTT,CASSIAGHTDTQYF
TRBV18,.,TRBJ2-1,few,TGTGCCAGCCCACCACGGGACGCAAAATACAATGAGCAGTTCTTC,CASPPRDAKYNEQFF
TRBV12-3/TRBV12-4,.,TRBJ2-1,few,TGTGCCAGCAGTGGGTTACAGAGCTCCTACAATGAGCAGTTCTTC,CASSGLQSSYNEQFF
TRBV10-1,.,TRBJ1-1,.,TGCGCCAGCAGTTCAGAGCCCGGGGTTACTGAAGCTTTCTTT,CASSSEPGVTEAFF
TRBV7-6,.,TRBJ2-6,few,TGTGCCAGCAGCTTAAGGCGGGCCGTTGGTGGGGCCAACGTCCTGACTTTC,CASSLRRAVGGANVLTF
TRBV7-2,.,TRBJ2-7,few,TGTGCCAGCAGCGTGGGACGTTTGGCCTACGAGCAGTACTTC,CASSVGRLAYEQYF
TRBV20-1,.,TRBJ1-1,.,TGCAGTGCTAGGGTCCTGGTTAACACTGAAGCTTTCTTT,CSARVLVNTEAFF
TRBV7-9,.,TRBJ1-1,.,TGTGCCAGCAGCCCCGGCGGGTGGAACACTGAAGCTTTCTTT,CASSPGGWNTEAFF
TRBV15,.,TRBJ2-1,.,TGTGCCACCAGCAGAGCCCAGCGGAGACTGGATGAGCAGTTCTTC,CATSRAQRRLDEQFF
TRBV6-6,.,TRBJ2-3,.,TGTGCCAGCAGTCTACAGGGGGGGATTTATTTT,CASSLQGGIYF
TRBV10-1,TRBD1,TRBJ2-7,.,TGCGCCAGCAGAAATGGGGACAGAGAGTACGAGCAGTACTTC,CASRNGDREYEQYF
TRBV6-5,.,TRBJ1-2,few,TGTGCCAGCAGTTGGGATGGGAGTTTGGCTGGCTACACCTTC,CASSWDGSLAGYTF
TRBV6-5,TRBD1,TRBJ2-1,few,TGTGCCAGCAGTTTGCGTCCAGGGTCGTGGGGACAGGATGAGCAGTTCTTC,CASSLRPGSWGQDEQFF
TRBV7-9,.,TRBJ2-7,few,TGTGCCAGCAGCTTTTCAGGGACGTTCGGGGAGCAGTACTTC,CASSFSGTFGEQYF
TRBV20-1,.,TRBJ1-3,few,TGCAGTGCTAGATCCAGACTCTCTGGAAACACCATATATTTT,CSARSRLSGNTIYF
TRBV7-2,.,TRBJ2-3,.,TGTGCCAGCAGCTTGGTGGCTATTTCAGATACGCAGTATTTT,CASSLVAISDTQYF
TRBV6-2/TRBV6-3,TRBD1,TRBJ2-7,few,TGTGCCAGCAGCCGGAGGGGGACAGGGGGCCACGAGCAGTACTTC,CASSRRGTGGHEQYF
TRBV9,.,TRBJ2-4,few,TGTGCCAGCAGCACGTCATTTGACAGCCCTATAGCCAAAAACATTCAGTACTTC,CASSTSFDSPIAKNIQYF